The following is a T cell receptor (beta chain) sequence with its context. Its target antigen remains unknown. Base qualities are missing; no much larger clone stands one base away. The data were taken from a study of cytomegalovirus exposure and HLA in healthy donors listed by TCRdb under 2017. Background on the whole study: The roughly 670 repertoires of the first cohort and the roughly 110 validation repertoires were produced on the same platform, according to a later analysis. The study aimed to test whether cataloging public T cell receptors could reveal signatures of past pathogen exposure. The study combined high-throughput TCR immunosequencing, statistical association of individual TCRs with disease status, and machine learning to predict cytomegalovirus infection status. In addition to the first cohort of 650 to 750 subjects, a separate validation cohort of around 110 different subjects was used. The study at large found these results: The authors suggested that the approach could potentially be generalized to other disease states and immunological phenotypes. A later analysis had no HLA typing for the validation cohort, so co-occurrence there was scored across all 110 or so repertoires. The study gave a list of around 170 TCR beta chains associated with cytomegalovirus. Most TCR sequences were observed very rarely across donors, whereas some public TCRs were present in many individuals. Subsequent analysis determined that TCRs grouped into clusters in the first cohort also showed a tendency toward co-occurrence across the 120 or so validation repertoires, and approximately 93% of cluster scores exceeded 0. In vitro tests confirmed that a few of the cytomegalovirus-associated TCR beta chains recognize cytomegalovirus antigens. Cytomegalovirus status was reported to be diagnosed by the classifier with high specificity and sensitivity in both the original and validation cohorts.

The donors belonged to the validation cohort of 90 to 150 subjects, which was separate from the approximately 700-subject first cohort. The library was obtained by the immunoSEQ multiplex PCR assay. Processing in the source paper ran as follows. To diagnose cytomegalovirus status from the catalog of TCR beta chain sequences, a statistical classification framework was built. Entries here come from immuneACCESS through TCRdb and include only in-frame sequences with V and J called. Some clones fail to appear in such tables; in the studies checked, an unresolved V gene covers under half of the shortfall, and the cause of the remainder is unknown. Clonal size and the V and J genes are those of that table, whereas D and trimming came from the DNA. The sample includes about 220,000 clones, with over 80% observed a single time. Together, the top ten hold around 15% of the sample. The germline V gene sets CDR1 to SGHRS and CDR2 to YFSETQ. The CDR3 goes from the cysteine to the phenylalanine over 17 residues. Of all the DNA, just the CDR3 is kept, 51 bases in frame from base 1. The V end gives up 3 bases and the J end 1 base, leaving 7 bases in the junction not matched to a gene.

Sequencing input: PBMCs. The sequence is built from TRBV5-1 and TRBJ2-3; a stretch of 11 junction bases matches TRBD2. This receptor was obtained from a woman in her twenties or thirties in good health and CMV-seropositive. The CDR3 in this case is CASSYKPGLAGTDTQYF. In nucleotides, the sequence is TGCGCCAGCAGCTATAAACCGGGACTAGCGGGCACAGATACGCAGTATTTT.